The TCR beta chain under discussion was sequenced for a study of T cell repertoires in cytomegalovirus infection. Study-level information: Carrying CMV and the relevant HLA type showed in public TCR beta signatures.

This clonotype was counted between two and nine times. The antigen remains unidentified. V shed 3 bases and J shed 4 bases, with 9 bases lying between them. This CDR3 is 14 amino acids long. CDR1 is SGHVS and CDR2 is FNYEAQ in the germline V gene. A single record per CDR3 protein comes from TCRdb applying MiXCR to the reads. The table lists about 530,000 distinct CDR3 sequences, 26% of them singletons, with approximately 13% in the top ten. Study-level results: Within the response measured ex vivo, HLA-C-restricted CMV-specific TCR beta clonotypes were dominant. CMV carriers having the relevant HLA were flagged by cumulative public TCR beta family frequency.

The source is a human donor in good health (CMV status not recorded). Some clones in this sample may be carry-over from other donors' samples. Sequenced: PBMCs. This chain links TRBV7-6 with TRBJ1-4; maybe TRBD1 (6 bases). The CDR3 coding sequence is TGTGCCAGCAGCTTGGACAGAAATAATGAAAAACTGTTTTTT. Its translation is CASSLDRNNEKLFF.